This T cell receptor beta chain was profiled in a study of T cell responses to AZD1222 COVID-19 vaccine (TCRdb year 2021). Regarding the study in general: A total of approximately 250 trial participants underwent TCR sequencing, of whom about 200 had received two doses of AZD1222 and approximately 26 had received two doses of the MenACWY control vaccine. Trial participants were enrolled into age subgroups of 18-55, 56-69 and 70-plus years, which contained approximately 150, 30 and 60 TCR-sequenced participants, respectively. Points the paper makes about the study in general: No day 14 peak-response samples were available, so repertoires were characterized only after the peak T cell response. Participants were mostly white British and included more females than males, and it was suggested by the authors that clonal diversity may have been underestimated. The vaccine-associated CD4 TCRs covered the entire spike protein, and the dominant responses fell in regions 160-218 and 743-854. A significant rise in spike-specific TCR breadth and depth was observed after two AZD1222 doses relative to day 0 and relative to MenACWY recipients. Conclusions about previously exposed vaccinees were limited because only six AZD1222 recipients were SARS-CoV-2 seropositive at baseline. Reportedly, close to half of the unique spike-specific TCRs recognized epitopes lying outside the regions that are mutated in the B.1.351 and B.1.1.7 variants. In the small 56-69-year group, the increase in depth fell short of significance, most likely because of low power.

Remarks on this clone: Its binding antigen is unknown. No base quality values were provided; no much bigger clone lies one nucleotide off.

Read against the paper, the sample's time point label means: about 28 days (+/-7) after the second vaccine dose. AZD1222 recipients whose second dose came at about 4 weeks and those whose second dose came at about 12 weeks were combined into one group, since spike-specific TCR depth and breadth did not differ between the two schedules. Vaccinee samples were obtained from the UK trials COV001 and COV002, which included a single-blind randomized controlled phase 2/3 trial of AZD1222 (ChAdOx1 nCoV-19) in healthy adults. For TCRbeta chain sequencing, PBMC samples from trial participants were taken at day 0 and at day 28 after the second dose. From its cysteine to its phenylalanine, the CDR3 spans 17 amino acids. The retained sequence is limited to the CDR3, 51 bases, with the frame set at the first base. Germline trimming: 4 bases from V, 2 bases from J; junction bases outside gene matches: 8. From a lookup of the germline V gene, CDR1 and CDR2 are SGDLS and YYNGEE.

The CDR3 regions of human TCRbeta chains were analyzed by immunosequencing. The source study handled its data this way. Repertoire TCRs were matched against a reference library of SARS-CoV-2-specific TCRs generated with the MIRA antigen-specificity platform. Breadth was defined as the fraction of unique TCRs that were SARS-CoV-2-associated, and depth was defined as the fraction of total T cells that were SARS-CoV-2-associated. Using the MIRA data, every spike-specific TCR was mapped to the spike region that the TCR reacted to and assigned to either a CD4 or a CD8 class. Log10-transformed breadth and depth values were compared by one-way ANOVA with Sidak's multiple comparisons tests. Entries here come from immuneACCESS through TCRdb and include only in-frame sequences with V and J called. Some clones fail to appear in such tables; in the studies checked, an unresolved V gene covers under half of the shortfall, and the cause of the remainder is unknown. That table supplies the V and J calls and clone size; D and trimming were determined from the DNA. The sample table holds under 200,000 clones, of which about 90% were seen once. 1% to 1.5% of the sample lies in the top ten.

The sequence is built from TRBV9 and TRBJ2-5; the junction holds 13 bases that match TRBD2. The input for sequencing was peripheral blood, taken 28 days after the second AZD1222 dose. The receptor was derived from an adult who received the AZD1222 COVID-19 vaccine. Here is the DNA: TGTGCCAGCAGCTTCGGACTAGCGGGAGCCACACAAGAGACCCAGTACTTC. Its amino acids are CASSFGLAGATQETQYF.